This paragraph covers one T cell receptor (beta chain) sequence. These data come from a study of blood T cell repertoires in COVID-19. Study-wide background: Collection of acute and convalescent COVID-19 samples took place in the United States, Italy and Spain.

This CDR3 has 17 residues. Germline V lookup: CDR1 LNHDA, CDR2 SQIVND (reference sequence). V lost 1 base to trimming and J lost 4 bases; unmatched junction nucleotides: 12. Assay: immunoSEQ multiplex PCR; the TCRdb copy retains only in-frame clones and omits some. The sample carries fewer than 200,000 clones, around 85% recorded once. The chain joins TRBV19 to TRBJ1-1; TRBD1 aligns across 7 bases. Sequencing input: peripheral blood. The clonotype was recovered from a woman aged 80 or older with acute or convalescent COVID-19. CDR3 bases: TGTGCCAGTAGTATAGGAGGGGCTGGAGGGGGCCGCACTGAAGCTTTCTTT. Translation: CASSIGGAGGGRTEAFF.